A selection of T cell receptor beta chains follows, all from one sample in a study of shared clonotypes between healthy human individuals. The repertoire was sequenced with immunoSEQ multiplex PCR; TCRdb's copy has only in-frame clones and lacks some. The table records some 2.1 million clones, less than 95% of them present only once. Input material: naive CD8+ T cells sorted from blood. These receptors were taken from a man younger than 35 in good health. CDR3s include the opening cysteine and the closing phenylalanine or tryptophan. A D gene is named only where the DNA matches it firmly. Clone size, where shown, is once, few, many, or a class for clones that have expanded.

V gene	J gene	D gene	clone size	CDR3 DNA	CDR3 protein
TRBV2	TRBJ2-1	TRBD2	.	TGTGCCAGCAGTGAACCTGACGCTTCCGCGGGGGGATACAATGAGCAGTTCTTC	CASSEPDASAGGYNEQFF
TRBV6-5	TRBJ2-7	.	.	TGTGCCAGCAGTTACTCAGGGGTCGAGCAGTACTTC	CASSYSGVEQYF
TRBV29-1	TRBJ1-2	.	.	TGCAGCGTTGTATCAAACTATGGCTACACCTTC	CSVVSNYGYTF
TRBV5-4	TRBJ2-3	.	.	TGTGCCAGCAGCTTGGCCCTAACTAGCACAGATACGCAGTATTTT	CASSLALTSTDTQYF
TRBV6-6	TRBJ2-1	.	.	TGTGCCAGCGAAGGGGGATGGGACAATGAGCAGTTCTTC	CASEGGWDNEQFF
TRBV27	TRBJ2-5	.	.	TGTGCCAGCGCTGGAAGTTTCCAAGAGACCCAGTACTTC	CASAGSFQETQYF
TRBV1	TRBJ2-5	.	.	TGCACCAGTAAGGGGGAGACCCAGTACTTC	CTSKGETQYF
TRBV5-4	TRBJ2-3	.	.	TGTGCCAGCAGCTTAGGGGTGGACACAGATACGCAGTATTTT	CASSLGVDTDTQYF
TRBV5-1	TRBJ2-3	.	.	TGCGCCAGCAGCTTTTTCTCGACAGATACGCAGTATTTT	CASSFFSTDTQYF
TRBV7-9	TRBJ1-2	TRBD1	.	TGTGCCAGCAGCTTAACTGACAGGGGACAAGGCTATGGCTACACCTTC	CASSLTDRGQGYGYTF
TRBV30	TRBJ1-2	TRBD1	.	TGTGCCTGGAGGGGGACAGGGGGCTACACCTTC	CAWRGTGGYTF
TRBV5-1	TRBJ1-4	.	once	TGCGCCAGCAGCGCTGCCGGGGCGGACCCTAATGAAAAACTGTTTTTT	CASSAAGADPNEKLFF
TRBV7-6	TRBJ2-5	TRBD1	.	TGTGCCAGCAGCTTGGGACAGGAGGAGACCCAGTACTTC	CASSLGQEETQYF
TRBV5-1	TRBJ2-2	TRBD1	.	TGCGCCAGCAGCTTGTTGAACAGGGGGAACACCGGGGAGCTGTTTTTT	CASSLLNRGNTGELFF
TRBV6-6	TRBJ2-1	.	.	TGTGCCAGCAGAAGGGGCGGATACTACAATGAGCAGTTCTTC	CASRRGGYYNEQFF
TRBV27	TRBJ2-7	TRBD1	.	TGTGCCAGCAGTCCCCGGGACAGCCTCTACGAGCAGTACTTC	CASSPRDSLYEQYF